This T cell receptor beta chain was sequenced in a study of T cells in Graves' hyperthyroidism and ophthalmopathy. The investigators amplified TCR beta CDR3 regions from RNA transcripts. The TCR CDR3 was amplified in a first-round RT-PCR using the HTBI primer set. One entry per CDR3 protein results from TCRdb running MiXCR on the multiplex PCR reads. This sample has some 620,000 distinct CDR3 sequences, with 15% to 20% found just once. Germline assignment: CDR1 SQVTM and CDR2 ANQGSEA. The CDR3 is 13 amino acids. The V end lost 0 bases, the J end lost 7 bases, and 12 bases lay between the germline ends.

The receptor was derived from a woman aged 25 to 39 with Graves' hyperthyroidism. The sample comprised blood. The chain combines TRBV29-1 with TRBJ2-5, with a possible D match to TRBD1 (6 bases). The CDR3 protein is CSVEEGAGVTQYF. The CDR3 DNA follows: TGCAGCGTTGAAGAAGGCGCAGGGGTGACCCAGTACTTC.